This is a list of T cell receptor beta chains from one sample in a study of T cells in Graves' hyperthyroidism and ophthalmopathy. TCRdb fed the multiplex PCR reads into MiXCR, producing one record per CDR3 protein. Of about 600,000 distinct CDR3 sequences detected, about a sixth appear once; the ten largest clones hold roughly 3.5%. The sequenced material came from blood. The receptors derive from a woman between 40 and 55 years old with Graves' ophthalmopathy. Both conserved end residues are part of each CDR3. Fields, in order: V gene, J gene, D gene, clone size, CDR3 DNA, CDR3 protein. A D gene is named only where the DNA matches it firmly. Some rows mark clone size as missing; the rest say once, few, many or name a class of expanded clone.

V: TRBV5-1
J: TRBJ2-1
D: -
size: few
DNA: TGCGCCAGCAGCTCCCGGGGAGCGGGCACAAACAATGAGCAGTTCTTC
CDR3: CASSSRGAGTNNEQFF

V: TRBV2
J: TRBJ2-3
D: -
size: many
DNA: TGTGCCAGCAGTCTGCTAGTAGTTACGCAGTATTTT
CDR3: CASSLLVVTQYF

V: TRBV7-3
J: TRBJ1-1
D: TRBD1
size: many
DNA: TGTGCCAGCAGCCGGACAGGGCGAGGCACTGAAGCTTTCTTT
CDR3: CASSRTGRGTEAFF

V: TRBV7-9
J: TRBJ1-1
D: -
size: many
DNA: TGTGCCAGCAGCTTATGGCAGTCTGAAGCTTTCTTT
CDR3: CASSLWQSEAFF

V: TRBV7-9
J: TRBJ1-4
D: -
size: few
DNA: TGTGCCAGCAGTCCGACGGTTGAAAAACTGTTTTTT
CDR3: CASSPTVEKLFF

V: TRBV4-1
J: TRBJ2-5
D: -
size: few
DNA: TGCGCCAGCAGCCAAGATCCGGCAAGGGGGGAGACCCAGTACTTC
CDR3: CASSQDPARGETQYF

V: TRBV3-1
J: TRBJ1-6
D: -
size: many
DNA: TGTGCCAGCAGCTTAGGGATCGGGGGGCATTCACCCCTCCACTTT
CDR3: CASSLGIGGHSPLHF

V: TRBV20-1
J: TRBJ2-2
D: TRBD2
size: few
DNA: TGCAGTGCTAGTTACCGGACCAGCCTAGCGGGAAATCCGACCGGGGAGCTGTTTTTT
CDR3: CSASYRTSLAGNPTGELFF

V: TRBV12-3/TRBV12-4
J: TRBJ1-1
D: -
size: -
DNA: TGTGCCAGCAGTTTACAGGGCGGGTACACTGAAGCTTTCTTT
CDR3: CASSLQGGYTEAFF

V: TRBV3-1
J: TRBJ1-2
D: -
size: -
DNA: TGTGCCAGCAGCCAAGGACATACCGTCGGGGGCTACACCTTC
CDR3: CASSQGHTVGGYTF

V: TRBV28
J: TRBJ1-5
D: TRBD1
size: -
DNA: TGTGCCACCAGAAACAGGGGAGGACAGCCCCAGCATTTT
CDR3: CATRNRGGQPQHF

V: TRBV7-2
J: TRBJ2-7
D: TRBD2
size: -
DNA: TGTGCCAGCAGCTTAAGCGGGGGTACCTCCTACGAGCAGTACTTC
CDR3: CASSLSGGTSYEQYF

V: TRBV27
J: TRBJ1-1
D: -
size: many
DNA: TGTGCCAGCAGTCCCCTCATGGAGAACACTGAAGCTTTCTTT
CDR3: CASSPLMENTEAFF

V: TRBV28
J: TRBJ2-3
D: TRBD2
size: many
DNA: TGTGCCAGCAGTTTCCGAAGGACTAGCGGGAGCACAGATACGCAGTATTTT
CDR3: CASSFRRTSGSTDTQYF

V: TRBV2
J: TRBJ2-5
D: TRBD2
size: -
DNA: TGTGCCAGTTCGACTAGCGGGGCCAGAGAGACCCAGTACTTC
CDR3: CASSTSGARETQYF

V: TRBV27
J: TRBJ2-1
D: -
size: few
DNA: TGTGCCAGCAGATCCCAGTTCTTC
CDR3: CASRSQFF

V: TRBV6-1
J: TRBJ1-1
D: TRBD1
size: many
DNA: TGTGCCAGCAGAAATCACGAGGACAGGGGTTTCACTGAAGCTTTCTTT
CDR3: CASRNHEDRGFTEAFF

V: TRBV5-5
J: TRBJ2-7
D: TRBD1
size: many
DNA: TGTGCCAGCAGCAAACCGGGACAGGGGGCTTACGAGCAGTACTTC
CDR3: CASSKPGQGAYEQYF

V: TRBV5-6
J: TRBJ1-2
D: -
size: many
DNA: TGTGCCAGCAGCTTGTGGGGGCGCTACACCTTC
CDR3: CASSLWGRYTF

V: TRBV2
J: TRBJ2-7
D: -
size: many
DNA: TGTGCCAGCAGTTGGACTGTTTACGAGCAGTACTTC
CDR3: CASSWTVYEQYF

V: TRBV4-1
J: TRBJ1-2
D: TRBD1
size: many
DNA: TGCGCCAGCAGCCAAGTTCTCAAGACCCGACAGGGCCATTATGGCTACACCTTC
CDR3: CASSQVLKTRQGHYGYTF

V: TRBV7-2
J: TRBJ1-2
D: -
size: many
DNA: TGTGCCAGCAGCTTAGGTTTGAACTATGGCTACACCTTC
CDR3: CASSLGLNYGYTF

V: TRBV18
J: TRBJ1-5
D: -
size: -
DNA: TGTGCCAGTTCCCGGGATCCCGCACCCAATCAGCCCCAGCATTTT
CDR3: CASSRDPAPNQPQHF